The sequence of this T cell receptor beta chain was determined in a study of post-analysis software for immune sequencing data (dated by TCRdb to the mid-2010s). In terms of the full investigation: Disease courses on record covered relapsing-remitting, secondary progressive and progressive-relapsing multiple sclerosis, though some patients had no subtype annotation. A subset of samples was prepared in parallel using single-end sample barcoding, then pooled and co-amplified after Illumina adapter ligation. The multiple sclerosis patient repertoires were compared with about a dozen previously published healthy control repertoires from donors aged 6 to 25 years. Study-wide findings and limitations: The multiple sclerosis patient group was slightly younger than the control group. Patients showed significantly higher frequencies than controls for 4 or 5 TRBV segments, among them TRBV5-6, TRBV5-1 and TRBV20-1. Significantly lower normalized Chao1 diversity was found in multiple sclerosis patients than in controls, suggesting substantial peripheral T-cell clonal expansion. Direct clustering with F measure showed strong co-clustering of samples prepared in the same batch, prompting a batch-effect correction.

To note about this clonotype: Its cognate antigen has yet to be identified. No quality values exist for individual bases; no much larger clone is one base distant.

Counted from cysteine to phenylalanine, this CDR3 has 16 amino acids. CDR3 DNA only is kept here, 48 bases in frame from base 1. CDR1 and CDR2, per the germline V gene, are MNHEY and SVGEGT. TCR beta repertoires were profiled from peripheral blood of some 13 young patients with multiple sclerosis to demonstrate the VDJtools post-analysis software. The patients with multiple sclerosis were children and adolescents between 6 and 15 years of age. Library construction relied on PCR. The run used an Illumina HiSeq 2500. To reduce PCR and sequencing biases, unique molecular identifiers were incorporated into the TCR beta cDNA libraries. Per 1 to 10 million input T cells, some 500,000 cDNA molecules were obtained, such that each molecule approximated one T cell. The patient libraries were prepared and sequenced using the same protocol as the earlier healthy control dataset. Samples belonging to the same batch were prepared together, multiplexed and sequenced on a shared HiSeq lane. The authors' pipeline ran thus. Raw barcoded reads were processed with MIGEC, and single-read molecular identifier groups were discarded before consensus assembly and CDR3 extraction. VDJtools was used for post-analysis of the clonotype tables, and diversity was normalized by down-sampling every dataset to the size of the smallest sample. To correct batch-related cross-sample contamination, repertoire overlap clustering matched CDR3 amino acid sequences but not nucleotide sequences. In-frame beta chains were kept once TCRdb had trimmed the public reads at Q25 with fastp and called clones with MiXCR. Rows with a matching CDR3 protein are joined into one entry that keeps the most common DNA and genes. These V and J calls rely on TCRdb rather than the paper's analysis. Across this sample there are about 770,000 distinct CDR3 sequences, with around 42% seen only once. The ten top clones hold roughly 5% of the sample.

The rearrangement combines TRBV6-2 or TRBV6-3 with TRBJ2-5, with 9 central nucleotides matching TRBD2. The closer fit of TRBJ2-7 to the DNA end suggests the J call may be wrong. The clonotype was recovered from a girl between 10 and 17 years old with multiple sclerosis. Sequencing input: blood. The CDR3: CASKQGLAGRTYEQYF. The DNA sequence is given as TGTGCCAGCAAACAAGGGCTAGCGGGGCGTACCTACGAGCAGTACTTC.